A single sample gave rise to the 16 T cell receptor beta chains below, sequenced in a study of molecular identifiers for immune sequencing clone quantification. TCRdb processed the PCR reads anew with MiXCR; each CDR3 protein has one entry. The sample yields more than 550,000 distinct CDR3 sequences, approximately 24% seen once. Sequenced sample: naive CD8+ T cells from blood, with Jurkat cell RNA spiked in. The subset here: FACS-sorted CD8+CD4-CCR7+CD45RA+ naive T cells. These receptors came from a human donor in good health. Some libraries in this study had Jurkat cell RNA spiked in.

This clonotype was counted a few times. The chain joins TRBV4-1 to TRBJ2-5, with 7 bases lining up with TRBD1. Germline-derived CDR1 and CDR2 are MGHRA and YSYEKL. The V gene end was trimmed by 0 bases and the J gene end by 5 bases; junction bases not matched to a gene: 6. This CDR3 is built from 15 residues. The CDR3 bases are TGCGCCAGCAGCCAAGATACAGGGGAGTGGGAGACCCAGTACTTC. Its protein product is CASSQDTGEWETQYF.

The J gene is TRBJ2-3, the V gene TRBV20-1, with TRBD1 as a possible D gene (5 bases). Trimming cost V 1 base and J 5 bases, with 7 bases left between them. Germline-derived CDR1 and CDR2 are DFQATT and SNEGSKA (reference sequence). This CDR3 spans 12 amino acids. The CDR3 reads CSARGREDTQYF. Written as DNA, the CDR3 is TGCAGTGCTAGAGGCAGGGAAGATACGCAGTATTTT.

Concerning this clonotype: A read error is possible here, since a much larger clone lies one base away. The CDR3 coding sequence is TGTGCCAGCAGTTCCTCTAGCGGGGGTTACGCAGATACGCAGTATTTT. Encoded protein: CASSSSSGGYADTQYF. This chain links TRBV12-3 or TRBV12-4 with TRBJ2-3; 10 bases agree with TRBD2. This CDR3 has 16 amino acids. Trimming at V came to 4 bases and at J to 4 bases, leaving 8 bases not matched to a gene.

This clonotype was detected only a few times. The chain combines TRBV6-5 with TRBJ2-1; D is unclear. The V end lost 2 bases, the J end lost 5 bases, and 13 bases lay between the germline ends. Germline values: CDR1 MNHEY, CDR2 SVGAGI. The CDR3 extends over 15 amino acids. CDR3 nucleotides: TGTGCCAGCAGTTACAATCATGGCCCCCACAATGAGCAGTTCTTC. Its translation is CASSYNHGPHNEQFF.

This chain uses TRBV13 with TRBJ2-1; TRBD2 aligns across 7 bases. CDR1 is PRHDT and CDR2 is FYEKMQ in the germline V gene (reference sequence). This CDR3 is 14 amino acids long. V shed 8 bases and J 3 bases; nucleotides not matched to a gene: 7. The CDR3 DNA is TGTGCCAGCGGCCCGGGACTACACTACAATGAGCAGTTCTTC. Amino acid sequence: CASGPGLHYNEQFF.

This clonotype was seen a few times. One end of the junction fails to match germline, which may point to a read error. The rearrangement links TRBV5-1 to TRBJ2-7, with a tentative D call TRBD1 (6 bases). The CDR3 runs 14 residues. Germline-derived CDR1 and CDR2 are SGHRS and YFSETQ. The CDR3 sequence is CASSPRGILYEQCF. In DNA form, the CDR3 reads TGCGCCAGCAGCCCAAGGGGGATACTCTACGAGCAGTGCTTC.

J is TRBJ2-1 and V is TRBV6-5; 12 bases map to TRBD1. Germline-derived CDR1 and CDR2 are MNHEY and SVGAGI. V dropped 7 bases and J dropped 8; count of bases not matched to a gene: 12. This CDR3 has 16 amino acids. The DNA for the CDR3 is TGTGCCAGCACCCGAGCCCCGGGACAGGGGGCCGATGAGCAGTTCTTC. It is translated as CASTRAPGQGADEQFF.

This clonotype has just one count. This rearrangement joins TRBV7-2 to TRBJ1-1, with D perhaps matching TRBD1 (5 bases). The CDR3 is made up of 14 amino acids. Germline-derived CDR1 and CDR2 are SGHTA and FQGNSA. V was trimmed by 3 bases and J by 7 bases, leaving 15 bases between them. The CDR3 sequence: CASSFGPRGVEAFF. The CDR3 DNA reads TGTGCCAGCAGCTTTGGGCCCCGGGGCGTTGAAGCTTTCTTT.

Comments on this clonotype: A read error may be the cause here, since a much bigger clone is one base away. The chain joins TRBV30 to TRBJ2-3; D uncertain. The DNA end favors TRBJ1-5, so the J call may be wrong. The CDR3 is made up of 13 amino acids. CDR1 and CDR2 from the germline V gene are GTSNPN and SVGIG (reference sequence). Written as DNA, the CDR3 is TGTGCCTGGAGTGTGACCCTTGCAGATACGCAGCATTTT. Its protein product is CAWSVTLADTQHF.

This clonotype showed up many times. This CDR3 reads CASSYSRANGYTF. In nucleotides, the CDR3 is TGTGCCAGCAGTTACTCGCGAGCCAATGGCTACACCTTC. This chain uses TRBV6-5 with TRBJ1-2; D remains unclear. The V and J ends lost 0 bases and 6 bases respectively, with 8 bases between them. The germline V gene encodes CDR1 MNHEY and CDR2 SVGAGI. The CDR3 runs 13 residues.

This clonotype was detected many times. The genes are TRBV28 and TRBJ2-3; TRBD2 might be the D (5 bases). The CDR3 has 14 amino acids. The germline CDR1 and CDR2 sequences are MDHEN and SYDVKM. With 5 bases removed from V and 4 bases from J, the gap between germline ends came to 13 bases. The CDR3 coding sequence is TGTGCCAGCAGTCCTAGCCTGGGATCAGATACGCAGTATTTT. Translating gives CASSPSLGSDTQYF.

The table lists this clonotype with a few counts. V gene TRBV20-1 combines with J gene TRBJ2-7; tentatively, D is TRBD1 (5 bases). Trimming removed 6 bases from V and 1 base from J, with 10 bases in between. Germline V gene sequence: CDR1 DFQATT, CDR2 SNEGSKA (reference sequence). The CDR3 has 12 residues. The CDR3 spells CSADRLSYEQYF. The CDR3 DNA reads TGCAGTGCCGACAGACTGTCCTACGAGCAGTACTTC.

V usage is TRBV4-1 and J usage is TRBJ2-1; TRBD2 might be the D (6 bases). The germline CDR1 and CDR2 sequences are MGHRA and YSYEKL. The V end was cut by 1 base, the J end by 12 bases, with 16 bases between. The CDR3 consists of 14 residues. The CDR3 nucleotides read TGCGCCAGCAGCCAAGGTGGTGGAGGGGAGCTGCAGTTCTTC. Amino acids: CASSQGGGGELQFF.

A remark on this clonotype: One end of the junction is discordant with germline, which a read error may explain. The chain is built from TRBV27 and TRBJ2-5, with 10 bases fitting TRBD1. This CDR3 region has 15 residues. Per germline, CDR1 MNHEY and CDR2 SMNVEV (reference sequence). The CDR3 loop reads CASSTLTGGGEPQYF. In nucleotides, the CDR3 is TGTGCCAGCAGTACCTTGACAGGGGGCGGAGAGCCCCAGTACTTC.

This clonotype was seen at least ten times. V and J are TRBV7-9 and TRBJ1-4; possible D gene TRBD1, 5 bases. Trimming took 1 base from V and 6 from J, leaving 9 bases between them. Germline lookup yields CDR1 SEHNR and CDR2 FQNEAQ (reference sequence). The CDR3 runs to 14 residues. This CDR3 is CASSLGGADEKLFF. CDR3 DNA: TGTGCCAGCAGCTTAGGCGGGGCTGATGAAAAACTGTTTTTT.

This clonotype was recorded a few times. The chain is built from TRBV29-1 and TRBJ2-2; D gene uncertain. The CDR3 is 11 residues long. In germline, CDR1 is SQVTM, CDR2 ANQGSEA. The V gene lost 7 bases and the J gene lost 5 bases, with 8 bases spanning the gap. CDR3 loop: CSAWGTGELFF. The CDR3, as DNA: TGCAGCGCTTGGGGTACCGGGGAGCTGTTTTTT.